The clone carrying this TCR beta chain has a single count. The sample comes from a study of blood T cell repertoires in COVID-19. Some clones are missing from TCRdb's copy, which holds only in-frame ones; the method was immunoSEQ multiplex PCR. The sample records about 55,000 clones, over 75% being singletons. V was trimmed by 5 bases and J by 5 bases, leaving 10 bases between them. CDR1 and CDR2 from the germline V gene are LNHDA and SQIVND (reference sequence). This CDR3 has 13 amino acids. The receptor comes from a human donor with active COVID-19. The donor label of this sample is uncertain. The sequencing input was peripheral blood. The chain recombines TRBV19 with TRBJ2-1; TRBD2 is a possible D gene (5 bases). The CDR3 DNA sequence: TGTGCCAGTAGTGAACTAGGTGACAATGAGCAGTTCTTC. Encoded protein: CASSELGDNEQFF.